A single sample gave rise to the 2 T cell receptor beta chains below, sequenced in a study of OX40 agonist ivuxolimab in advanced cancers. Library method: the immunoSEQ multiplex PCR assay. The source is immuneACCESS, and TCRdb retained only in-frame sequences with V and J called. Part of the clones is not carried over; for the studies checked, unresolved V genes explain less than half of this, and the remainder is unexplained. The sample table records about 86,000 clones; around 88% of these occur just once. The ten largest clones represent 1.3% to 1.5% of the sample. Sequences were derived from CD4+ or CD8+ T cells sorted from blood, sampled in a trial of the OX40 agonist ivuxolimab. The source of these receptors is an adult with an advanced solid tumor such as melanoma, head and neck, liver or kidney cancer.

The V call is TRBV5-1, the J call TRBJ2-7; D may be TRBD1 or TRBD2 (5 bases each). The CDR3 has 17 residues. V shed 4 bases and J shed 5 bases, with 25 bases lying between them. CDR1 SGHRS and CDR2 YFSETQ come from the germline V gene. The CDR3 sequence: CASSLALGRRRDHEQYF. CDR3 in DNA: TGCGCCAGCAGCCTTGCACTTGGGCGGCGAAGGGACCACGAGCAGTACTTC.

This clone was seen only a few times. The chain is built from TRBV27 and TRBJ2-7; weak D call: TRBD2 (6 bases). CDR3 length: 13 amino acids. V lost 5 bases and J 0 bases, leaving 8 bases between the germline ends. Germline CDR1 is MNHEY and CDR2 is SMNVEV (reference sequence). The CDR3 region is CASSSGFSYEQYF. CDR3 sequence (DNA): TGTGCCAGCAGTAGCGGGTTCTCCTACGAGCAGTACTTC.